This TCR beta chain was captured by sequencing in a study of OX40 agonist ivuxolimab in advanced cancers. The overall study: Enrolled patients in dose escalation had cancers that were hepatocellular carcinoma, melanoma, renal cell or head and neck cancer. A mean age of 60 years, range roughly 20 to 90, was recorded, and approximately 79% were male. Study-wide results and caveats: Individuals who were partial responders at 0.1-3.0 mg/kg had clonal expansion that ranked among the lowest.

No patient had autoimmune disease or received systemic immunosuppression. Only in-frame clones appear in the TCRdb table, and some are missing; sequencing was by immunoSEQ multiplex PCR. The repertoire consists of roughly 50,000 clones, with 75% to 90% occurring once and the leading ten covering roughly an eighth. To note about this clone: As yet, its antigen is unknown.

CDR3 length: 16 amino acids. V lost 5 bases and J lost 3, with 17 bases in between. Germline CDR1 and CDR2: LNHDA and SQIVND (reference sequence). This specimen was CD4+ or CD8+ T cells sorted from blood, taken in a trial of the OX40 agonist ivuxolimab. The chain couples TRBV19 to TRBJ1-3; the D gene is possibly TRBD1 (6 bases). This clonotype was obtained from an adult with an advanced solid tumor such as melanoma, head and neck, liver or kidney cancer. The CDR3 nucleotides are TGTGCCAGTAGTGAGCCCGGGGGGGCGAGTGGAAACACCATATATTTT. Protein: CASSEPGGASGNTIYF.